Below are 11 T cell receptor beta chains sequenced from a single sample in a study of T-cell reconstitution after alpha-beta-depleted transplantation in children. Unique molecular identifiers were used to barcode this TCRbeta library. From the PCR reads, TCRdb called clonotypes with MiXCR, one entry per CDR3 protein. The sample contains about 600,000 distinct CDR3 sequences, about 10% of which appear only once. Specimen: PBMCs from the stem cell graft donor, collected from the stem cell graft. The receptor source for this set is a human donor who donated a stem cell graft to a child with acute myeloid leukemia.

This clonotype has a count of ten or more. The J gene is TRBJ1-1, the V gene TRBV29-1; D gene ambiguous. This CDR3 has 16 amino acids. V was pared by 6 bases and J by 0 bases, with 20 bases between. The germline gives CDR1 SQVTM, CDR2 ANQGSEA. CDR3 DNA: TGCAGCGTCATCCCCCAGGTTCCGAAGATGAACACTGAAGCTTTCTTT. As protein: CSVIPQVPKMNTEAFF.

The V gene is TRBV20-1, the J gene TRBJ2-5; 10 nucleotides align to TRBD2. CDR3 length: 18 amino acids. Looked up from germline, CDR1 is DFQATT and CDR2 is SNEGSKA (reference sequence). The CDR3 protein is CSVSRAPGLAAYQETQYF. For the CDR3, the DNA is TGCAGCGTTTCCCGAGCACCTGGACTAGCGGCGTACCAAGAGACCCAGTACTTC.

This clonotype was seen a few times. The CDR3: CSVRSSTDTQYF. CDR3 nucleotides: TGCAGCGTTCGGTCTAGCACAGATACGCAGTATTTT. J is TRBJ2-3 and V is TRBV29-1; D remains ambiguous. CDR1 SQVTM and CDR2 ANQGSEA come from the germline V gene. Trimming pared 5 bases from V and 0 bases from J, leaving 6 bases between. The CDR3 has 12 residues.

In nucleotides, the CDR3 is TGTGCGGGACTAGCGGGAGCGAACACCGGGGAGCTGTTTTTT. Protein: CAGLAGANTGELFF. This chain joins TRBV6-1 and TRBJ2-2; 14 bases fit TRBD2. Looked up from germline, CDR1 is MNHNS and CDR2 is SASEGT. The CDR3 contains 14 residues.

This clonotype was detected many times. The chain is built from TRBV7-2 and TRBJ1-2, with TRBD1 matching over 7 bases. V shed 4 bases and J 7 bases; nucleotides not matched to a gene: 3. This CDR3 has 12 residues. Germline lookup yields CDR1 SGHTA and CDR2 FQGNSA. CDR3: CASSSNRGGYTF. In DNA form, the CDR3 reads TGTGCCAGCAGCTCAAACAGGGGTGGCTACACCTTC.

This clonotype was seen just once. The chain links TRBV6-1 to TRBJ2-7; 9 bases map to TRBD2. The CDR3 covers 15 residues. Germline CDR1 is MNHNS and CDR2 is SASEGT. Losses at the gene ends were 7 bases for V and 4 bases for J; bases not matched to a gene: 11. CDR3 in amino acids: CASKGAGGPSYEQYF. CDR3 bases: TGTGCCAGCAAAGGGGCGGGAGGGCCAAGTTACGAGCAGTACTTC.

The J gene is TRBJ2-5, the V gene TRBV4-3; 12 bases map to TRBD1. This CDR3 comprises 16 residues. Per the germline V gene, CDR1 is LGHNA and CDR2 is YSLEER. V was clipped by 4 bases and J by 3 bases; unmatched bases: 6. The chain's CDR3 is CASSPLGQGAEETQYF. The CDR3, as DNA: TGCGCCAGCAGCCCTTTGGGACAGGGGGCCGAAGAGACCCAGTACTTC.

The chain carries TRBV7-9 and TRBJ2-7; TRBD1 might be the D (5 bases). The germline V and J ends were trimmed by 5 bases and 1 base, with 15 bases remaining between them. From germline, CDR1 is SEHNR and CDR2 FQNEAQ (reference sequence). The CDR3 has 15 residues. In DNA form, the CDR3 reads TGTGCCAGCAGCATCAGGGCCGTGGAATCCTACGAGCAGTACTTC. Encoded protein: CASSIRAVESYEQYF.

The genes are TRBV20-1 and TRBJ2-5, with a tentative D call TRBD2 (6 bases). V shed 3 bases and J shed 3 bases, with 8 bases lying between them. Germline V gives CDR1 DFQATT, CDR2 SNEGSKA (reference sequence). The CDR3 is made up of 12 amino acids. The CDR3 sequence is CSARASEETQYF. The CDR3, as DNA: TGCAGTGCTAGGGCTAGCGAAGAGACCCAGTACTTC.

Here the CDR3 reads CASSLTREISNEQFF. CDR3 in DNA: TGTGCCAGCAGCTTAACGCGGGAGATAAGCAATGAGCAGTTCTTC. The chain carries TRBV7-9 and TRBJ2-1, with TRBD2 identical over 7 bases. In germline, CDR1 is SEHNR, CDR2 FQNEAQ (reference sequence). Trimming removed 2 bases from V and 6 bases from J; junction bases left unmatched: 7. The CDR3 consists of 15 residues.

This clonotype was observed at least ten times. The genes are TRBV10-3 and TRBJ1-3; 10 nucleotides agree with TRBD1. The CDR3 consists of 16 residues. Unmatched junction bases numbered 7, after V lost 6 bases and J lost 2 bases. Germline V gene sequence: CDR1 ENHRY, CDR2 SYGVKD. CDR3 residues: CAISPGGTGAGNTIYF. The CDR3 DNA reads TGTGCCATCAGCCCAGGAGGGACAGGGGCTGGAAACACCATATATTTT.